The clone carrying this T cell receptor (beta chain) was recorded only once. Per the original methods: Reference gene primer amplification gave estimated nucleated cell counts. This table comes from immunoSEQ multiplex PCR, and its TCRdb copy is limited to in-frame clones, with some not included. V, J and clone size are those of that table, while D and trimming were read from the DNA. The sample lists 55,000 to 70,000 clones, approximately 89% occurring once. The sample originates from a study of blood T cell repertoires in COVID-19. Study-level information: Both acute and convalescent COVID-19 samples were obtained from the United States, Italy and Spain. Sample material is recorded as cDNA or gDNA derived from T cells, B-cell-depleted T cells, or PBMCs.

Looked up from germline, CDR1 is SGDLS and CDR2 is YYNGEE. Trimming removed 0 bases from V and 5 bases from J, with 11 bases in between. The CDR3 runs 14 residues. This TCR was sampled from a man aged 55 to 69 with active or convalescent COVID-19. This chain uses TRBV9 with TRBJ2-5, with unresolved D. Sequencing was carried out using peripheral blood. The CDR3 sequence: CASSVGSLEETQYF. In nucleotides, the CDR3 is TGTGCCAGCAGCGTAGGATCCCTGGAGGAGACCCAGTACTTC.